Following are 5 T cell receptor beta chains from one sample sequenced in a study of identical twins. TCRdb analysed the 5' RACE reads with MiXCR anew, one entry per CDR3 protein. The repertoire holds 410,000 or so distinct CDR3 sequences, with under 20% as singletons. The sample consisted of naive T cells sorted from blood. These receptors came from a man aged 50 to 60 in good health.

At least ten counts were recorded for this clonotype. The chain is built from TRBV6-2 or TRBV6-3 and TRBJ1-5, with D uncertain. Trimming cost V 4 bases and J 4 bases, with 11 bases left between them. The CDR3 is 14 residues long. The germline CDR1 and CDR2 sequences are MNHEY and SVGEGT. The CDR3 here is CASSLLGTNQPQHF. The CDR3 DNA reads TGTGCCAGCAGTTTACTGGGTACTAATCAGCCCCAGCATTTT.

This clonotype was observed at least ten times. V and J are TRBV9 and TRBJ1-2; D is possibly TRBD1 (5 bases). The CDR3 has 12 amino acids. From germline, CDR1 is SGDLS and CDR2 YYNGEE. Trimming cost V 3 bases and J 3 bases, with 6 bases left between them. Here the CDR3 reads CASSGGHYGYTF. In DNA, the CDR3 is TGTGCCAGCAGCGGGGGCCACTATGGCTACACCTTC.

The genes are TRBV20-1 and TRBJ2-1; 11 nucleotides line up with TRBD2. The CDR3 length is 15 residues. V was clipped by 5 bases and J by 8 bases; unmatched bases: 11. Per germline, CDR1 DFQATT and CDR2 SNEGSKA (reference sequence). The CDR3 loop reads CSASSGTSGGDEQFF. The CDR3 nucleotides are TGCAGTGCTTCTTCCGGGACTAGCGGAGGGGATGAGCAGTTCTTC.

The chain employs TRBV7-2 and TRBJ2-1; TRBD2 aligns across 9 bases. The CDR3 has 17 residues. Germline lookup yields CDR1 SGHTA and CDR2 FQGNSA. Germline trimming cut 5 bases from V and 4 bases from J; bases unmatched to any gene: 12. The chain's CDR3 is CASSPQGMREGYNEQFF. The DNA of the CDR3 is TGTGCCAGCAGCCCACAAGGCATGCGGGAGGGTTACAATGAGCAGTTCTTC.

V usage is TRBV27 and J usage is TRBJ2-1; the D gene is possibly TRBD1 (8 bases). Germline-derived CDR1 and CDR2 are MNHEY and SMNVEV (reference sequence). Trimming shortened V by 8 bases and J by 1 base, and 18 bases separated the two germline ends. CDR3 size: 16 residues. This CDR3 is CASLSTGGESYNEQFF. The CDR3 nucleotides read TGTGCCAGCTTATCAACAGGGGGGGAGTCCTACAATGAGCAGTTCTTC.